This entry concerns a single TCR beta chain. Original processing methods: Estimation of nucleated cell counts relied on the amplification of reference gene primers. The protocol was immunoSEQ multiplex PCR, while the TCRdb copy is restricted to in-frame clones and leaves out a portion. V, J and clone size are taken as reported in that table, and D and trimming were inferred from the DNA itself. The sample includes around 310,000 clones, around 90% of them seen just once. This record belongs to a study of blood T cell repertoires in COVID-19. CDR3 length: 16 residues. J was trimmed by 4 bases and V by 4 bases; bases with no gene match: 9. CDR1 is MGHDK, CDR2 SYGVNS, per germline.

Sample: peripheral blood. This sequence joins TRBV25-1 and TRBJ2-3; 9 bases map to TRBD2. This receptor was obtained from a woman aged 40 to 50 with COVID-19, enrolled during active disease. In DNA, the CDR3 is TGTGCCAGCAGTGTACGTAGCGGGAGCGGGGCAGATACGCAGTATTTT. Translating it yields CASSVRSGSGADTQYF.